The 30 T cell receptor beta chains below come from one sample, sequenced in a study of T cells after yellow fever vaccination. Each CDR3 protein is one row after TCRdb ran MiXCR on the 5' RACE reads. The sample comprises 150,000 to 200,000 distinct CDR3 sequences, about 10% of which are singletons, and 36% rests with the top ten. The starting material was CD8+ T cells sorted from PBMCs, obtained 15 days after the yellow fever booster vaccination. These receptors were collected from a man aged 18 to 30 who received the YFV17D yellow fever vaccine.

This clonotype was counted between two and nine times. The CDR3 sequence is CASSPGQFSNTEAFF. The CDR3 coding sequence is TGCGCCAGCAGCCCCGGACAGTTTTCGAACACTGAAGCTTTCTTT. This sequence joins TRBV4-3 and TRBJ1-1, with D possibly matching TRBD1 (6 bases). In germline, CDR1 is LGHNA, CDR2 YSLEER. The ends were cut back, 4 bases at V and 1 base at J, with 13 bases in the middle. The CDR3 is 15 amino acids.

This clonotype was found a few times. As DNA, the CDR3 is TGTGCCAGCAGCTTACCGAAACAGGGGTGGTACACTGAAGCTTTCTTT. Its protein product is CASSLPKQGWYTEAFF. V and J are TRBV7-2 and TRBJ1-1, with TRBD1 matching 7 bases. J was trimmed by 3 bases and V by 2 bases; bases with no gene match: 9. Germline V gene data show CDR1 as SGHTA and CDR2 as FQGNSA. CDR3 length equals 16 residues.

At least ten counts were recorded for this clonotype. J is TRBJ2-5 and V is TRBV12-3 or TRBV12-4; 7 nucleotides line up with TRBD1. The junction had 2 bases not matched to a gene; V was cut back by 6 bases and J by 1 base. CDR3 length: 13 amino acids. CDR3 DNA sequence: TGTGCCAGCAGAGGGACAGCCCAAGAGACCCAGTACTTC. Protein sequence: CASRGTAQETQYF.

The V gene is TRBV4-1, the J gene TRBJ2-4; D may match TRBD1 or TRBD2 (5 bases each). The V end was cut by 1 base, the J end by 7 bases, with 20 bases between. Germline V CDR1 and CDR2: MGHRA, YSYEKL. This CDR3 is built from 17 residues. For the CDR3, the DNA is TGCGCCAGCAGCCAAGGGGGACGGCCTAGCCAGAGGAACATTCAGTACTTC. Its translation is CASSQGGRPSQRNIQYF.

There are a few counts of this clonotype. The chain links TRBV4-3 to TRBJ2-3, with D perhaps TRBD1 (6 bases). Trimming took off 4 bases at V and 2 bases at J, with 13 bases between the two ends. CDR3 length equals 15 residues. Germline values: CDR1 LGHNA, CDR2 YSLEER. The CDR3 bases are TGCGCCAGCAGCCCCCGGACAGTAGCCACAGATACGCAGTATTTT. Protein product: CASSPRTVATDTQYF.

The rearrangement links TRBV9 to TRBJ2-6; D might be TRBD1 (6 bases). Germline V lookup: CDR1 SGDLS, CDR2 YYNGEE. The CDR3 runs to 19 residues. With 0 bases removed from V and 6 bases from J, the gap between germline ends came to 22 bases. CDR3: CASSVVTGYPLTVANVLTF. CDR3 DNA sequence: TGTGCCAGCAGCGTAGTAACAGGGTATCCTCTAACTGTGGCCAACGTCCTGACTTTC. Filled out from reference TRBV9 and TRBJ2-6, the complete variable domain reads DSGVTQTPKHLITATGQRVTLRCSPRSGDLSVYWYQQSLDQGLQFLIQYYNGEERAKGNILERFSAQQFPDLHSELNLSSLELGDSALYFCASSVVTGYPLTVANVLTFGAGSRLTVL.

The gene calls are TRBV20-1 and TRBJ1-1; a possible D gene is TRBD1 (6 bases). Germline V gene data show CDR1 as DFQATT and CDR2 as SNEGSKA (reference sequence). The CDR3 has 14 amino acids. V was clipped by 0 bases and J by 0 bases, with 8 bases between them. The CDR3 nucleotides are TGCAGTGCTAGAGACACAGGGATGAACACTGAAGCTTTCTTT. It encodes CSARDTGMNTEAFF.

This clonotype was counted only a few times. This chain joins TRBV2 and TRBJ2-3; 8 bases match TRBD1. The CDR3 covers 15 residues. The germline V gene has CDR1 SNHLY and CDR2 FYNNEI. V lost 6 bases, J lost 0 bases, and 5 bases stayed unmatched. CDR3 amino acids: CASSDRGASTDTQYF. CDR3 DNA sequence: TGTGCCAGCAGCGACAGGGGAGCTAGCACAGATACGCAGTATTTT.

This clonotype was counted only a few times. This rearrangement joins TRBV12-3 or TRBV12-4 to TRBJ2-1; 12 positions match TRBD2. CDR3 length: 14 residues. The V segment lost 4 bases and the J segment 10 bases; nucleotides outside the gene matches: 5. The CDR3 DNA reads TGTGCCAGCAGTTCTAGCGGGGGGGCGGAGGAGCAGTTCTTC. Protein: CASSSSGGAEEQFF.

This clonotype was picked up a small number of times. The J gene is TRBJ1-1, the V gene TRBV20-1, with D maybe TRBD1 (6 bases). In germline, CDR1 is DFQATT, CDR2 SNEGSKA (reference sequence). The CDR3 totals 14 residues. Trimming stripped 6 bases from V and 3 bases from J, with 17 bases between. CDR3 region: CSAPAWTADTEAFF. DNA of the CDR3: TGCAGTGCCCCCGCCTGGACAGCGGACACTGAAGCTTTCTTT.

CDR3 bases: TGCAGTGCTAGAACTGGGGACTCGAGATTCACAGATACGCAGTATTTT. Encoded protein: CSARTGDSRFTDTQYF. The chain employs TRBV20-1 and TRBJ2-3; tentatively, D is TRBD2 (6 bases). Germline CDR1 is DFQATT and CDR2 is SNEGSKA (reference sequence). V gave up 2 bases and J gave up 2 bases, with 17 bases separating them. The CDR3 has 16 amino acids.

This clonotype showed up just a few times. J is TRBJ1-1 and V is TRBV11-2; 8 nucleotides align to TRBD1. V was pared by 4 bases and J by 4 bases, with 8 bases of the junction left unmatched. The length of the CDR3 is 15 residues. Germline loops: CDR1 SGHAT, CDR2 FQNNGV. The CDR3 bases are TGTGCCAGCAGCTCCCCAGGGGGCGCGGGCACTGAAGCTTTCTTT. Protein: CASSSPGGAGTEAFF.

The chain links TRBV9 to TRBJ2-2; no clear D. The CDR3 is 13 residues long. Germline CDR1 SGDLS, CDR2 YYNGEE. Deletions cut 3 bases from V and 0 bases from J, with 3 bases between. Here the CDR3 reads CASSATNTGELFF. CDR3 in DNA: TGTGCCAGCAGCGCCACGAACACCGGGGAGCTGTTTTTT.

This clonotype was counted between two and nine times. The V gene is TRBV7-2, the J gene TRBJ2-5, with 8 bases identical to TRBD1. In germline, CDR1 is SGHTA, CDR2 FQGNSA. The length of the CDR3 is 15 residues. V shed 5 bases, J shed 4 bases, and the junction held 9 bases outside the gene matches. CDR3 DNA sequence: TGTGCCAGCAGCCAACCGACAGGGGCGGGAGAGACCCAGTACTTC. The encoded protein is CASSQPTGAGETQYF. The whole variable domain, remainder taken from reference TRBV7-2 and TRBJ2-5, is GAGVSQSPSNKVTEKGKDVELRCDPISGHTALYWYRQSLGQGLEFLIYFQGNSAPDKSGLPSDRFSAERTGGSVSTLTIQRTQQEDSAVYLCASSQPTGAGETQYFGPGTRLLVL.

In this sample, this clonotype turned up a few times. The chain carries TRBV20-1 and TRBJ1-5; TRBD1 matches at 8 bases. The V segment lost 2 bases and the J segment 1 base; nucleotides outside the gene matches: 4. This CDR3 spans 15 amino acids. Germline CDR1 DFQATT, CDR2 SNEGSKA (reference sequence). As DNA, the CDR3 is TGCAGTGCTAGAACTAGGACAGGGAGCAATCAGCCCCAGCATTTT. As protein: CSARTRTGSNQPQHF.

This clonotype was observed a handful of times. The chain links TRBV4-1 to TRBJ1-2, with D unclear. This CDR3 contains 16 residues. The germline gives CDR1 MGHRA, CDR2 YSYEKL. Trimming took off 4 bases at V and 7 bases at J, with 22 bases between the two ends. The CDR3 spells CASSPSKGPAARGYTF. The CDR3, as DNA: TGCGCCAGCAGCCCCTCAAAGGGCCCGGCTGCGCGTGGCTACACCTTC.

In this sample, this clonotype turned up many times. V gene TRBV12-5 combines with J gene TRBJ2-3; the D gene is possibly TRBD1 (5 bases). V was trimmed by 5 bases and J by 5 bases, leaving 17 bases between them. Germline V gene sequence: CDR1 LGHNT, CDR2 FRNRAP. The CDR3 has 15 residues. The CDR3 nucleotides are TGTGCTAGTGGTCTTGGACAAGGAGCCTTAGATACGCAGTATTTT. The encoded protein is CASGLGQGALDTQYF. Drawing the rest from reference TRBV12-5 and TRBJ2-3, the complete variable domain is DARVTQTPRHKVTEMGQEVTMRCQPILGHNTVFWYRQTMMQGLELLAYFRNRAPLDDSGMPKDRFSAEMPDATLATLKIQPSEPRDSAVYFCASGLGQGALDTQYFGPGTRLTVL.

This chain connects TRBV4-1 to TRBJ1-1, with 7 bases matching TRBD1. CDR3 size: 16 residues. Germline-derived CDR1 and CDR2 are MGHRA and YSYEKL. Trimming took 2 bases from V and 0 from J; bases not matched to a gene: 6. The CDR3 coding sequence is TGCGCCAGCAGCCAACCACGGACAGGAGTGAACACTGAAGCTTTCTTT. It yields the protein CASSQPRTGVNTEAFF.

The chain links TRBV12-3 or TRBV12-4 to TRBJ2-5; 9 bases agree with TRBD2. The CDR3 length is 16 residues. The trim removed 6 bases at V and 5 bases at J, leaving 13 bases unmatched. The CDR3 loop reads CASSAISAGGPETQYF. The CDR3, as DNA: TGTGCCAGCAGCGCTATTTCCGCGGGGGGGCCGGAGACCCAGTACTTC.

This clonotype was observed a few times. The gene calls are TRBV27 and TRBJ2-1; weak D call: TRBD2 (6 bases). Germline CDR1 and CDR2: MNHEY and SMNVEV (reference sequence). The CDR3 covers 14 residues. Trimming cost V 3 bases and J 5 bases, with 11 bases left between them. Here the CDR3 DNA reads TGTGCCAGCAGTTTGGGGGACTCAGACAATGAGCAGTTCTTC. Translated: CASSLGDSDNEQFF.

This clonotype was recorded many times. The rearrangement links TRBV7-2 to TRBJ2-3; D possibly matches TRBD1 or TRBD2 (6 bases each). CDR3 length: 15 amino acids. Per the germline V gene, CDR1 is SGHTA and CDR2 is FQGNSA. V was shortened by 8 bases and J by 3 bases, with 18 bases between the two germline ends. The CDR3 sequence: CASAPGASTTDTQYF. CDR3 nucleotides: TGTGCCAGCGCCCCGGGGGCCTCCACGACAGATACGCAGTATTTT.

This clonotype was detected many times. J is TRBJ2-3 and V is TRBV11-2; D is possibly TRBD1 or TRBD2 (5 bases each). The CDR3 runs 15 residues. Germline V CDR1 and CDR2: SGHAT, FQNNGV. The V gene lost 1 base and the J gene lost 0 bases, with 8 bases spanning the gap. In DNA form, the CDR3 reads TGTGCCAGCAGCTTAGTTTGGGGGAGCACAGATACGCAGTATTTT. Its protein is CASSLVWGSTDTQYF.

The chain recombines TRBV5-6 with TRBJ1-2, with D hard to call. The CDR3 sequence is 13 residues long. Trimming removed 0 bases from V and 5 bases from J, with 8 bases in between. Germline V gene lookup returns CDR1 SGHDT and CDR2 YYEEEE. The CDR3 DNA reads TGTGCCAGCAGCTTGGGTGGTGGATATGGCTACACCTTC. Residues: CASSLGGGYGYTF.

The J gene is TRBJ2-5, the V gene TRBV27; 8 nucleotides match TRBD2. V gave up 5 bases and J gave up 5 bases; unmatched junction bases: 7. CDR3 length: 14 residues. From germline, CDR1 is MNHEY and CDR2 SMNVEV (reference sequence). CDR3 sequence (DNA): TGTGCCAGCAGTCAAGGACTAGCCTCCGAGACCCAGTACTTC. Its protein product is CASSQGLASETQYF.

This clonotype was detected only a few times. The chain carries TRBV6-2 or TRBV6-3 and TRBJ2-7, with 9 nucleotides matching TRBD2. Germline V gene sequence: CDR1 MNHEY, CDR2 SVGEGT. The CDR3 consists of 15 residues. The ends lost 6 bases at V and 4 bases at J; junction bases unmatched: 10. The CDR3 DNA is TGTGCCAGCAGAAAGGAGGCGGGGGGGCTATACGAGCAGTACGTC. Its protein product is CASRKEAGGLYEQYV.

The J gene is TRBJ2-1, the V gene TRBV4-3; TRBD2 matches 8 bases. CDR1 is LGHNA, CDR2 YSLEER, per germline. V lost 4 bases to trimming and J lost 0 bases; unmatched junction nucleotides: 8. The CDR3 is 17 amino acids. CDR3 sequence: CASSPRGTRSSYNEQFF. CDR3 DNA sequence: TGCGCCAGCAGCCCTCGGGGGACTAGAAGCTCCTACAATGAGCAGTTCTTC.

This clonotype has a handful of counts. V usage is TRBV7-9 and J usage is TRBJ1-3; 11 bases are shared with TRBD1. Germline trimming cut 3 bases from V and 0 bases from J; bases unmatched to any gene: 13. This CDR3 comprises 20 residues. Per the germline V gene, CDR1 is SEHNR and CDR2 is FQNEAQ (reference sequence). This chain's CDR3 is CASSFPPPGTGGISGNTIYF. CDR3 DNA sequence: TGTGCCAGCAGCTTCCCGCCCCCAGGGACAGGGGGTATCTCTGGAAACACCATATATTTT.

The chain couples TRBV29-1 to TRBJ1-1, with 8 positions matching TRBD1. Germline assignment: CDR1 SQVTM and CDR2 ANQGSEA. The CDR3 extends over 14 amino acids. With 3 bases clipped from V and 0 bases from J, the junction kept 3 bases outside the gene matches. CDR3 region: CSVDWTGLNTEAFF. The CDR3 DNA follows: TGCAGCGTTGACTGGACAGGGTTGAACACTGAAGCTTTCTTT.

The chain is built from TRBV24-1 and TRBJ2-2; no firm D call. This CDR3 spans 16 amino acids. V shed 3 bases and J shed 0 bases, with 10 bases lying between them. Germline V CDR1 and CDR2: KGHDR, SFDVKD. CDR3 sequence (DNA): TGTGCCACCAGTGATGTGCCCCTCGCGAACACCGGGGAGCTGTTTTTT. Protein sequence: CATSDVPLANTGELFF.

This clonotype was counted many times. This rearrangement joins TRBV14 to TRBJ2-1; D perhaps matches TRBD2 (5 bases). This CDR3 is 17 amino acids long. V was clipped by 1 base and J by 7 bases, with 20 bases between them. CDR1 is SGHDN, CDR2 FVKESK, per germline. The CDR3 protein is CASSQGVALSPSNEQFF. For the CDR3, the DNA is TGTGCCAGCAGCCAAGGAGTAGCGCTTTCTCCGTCAAATGAGCAGTTCTTC.